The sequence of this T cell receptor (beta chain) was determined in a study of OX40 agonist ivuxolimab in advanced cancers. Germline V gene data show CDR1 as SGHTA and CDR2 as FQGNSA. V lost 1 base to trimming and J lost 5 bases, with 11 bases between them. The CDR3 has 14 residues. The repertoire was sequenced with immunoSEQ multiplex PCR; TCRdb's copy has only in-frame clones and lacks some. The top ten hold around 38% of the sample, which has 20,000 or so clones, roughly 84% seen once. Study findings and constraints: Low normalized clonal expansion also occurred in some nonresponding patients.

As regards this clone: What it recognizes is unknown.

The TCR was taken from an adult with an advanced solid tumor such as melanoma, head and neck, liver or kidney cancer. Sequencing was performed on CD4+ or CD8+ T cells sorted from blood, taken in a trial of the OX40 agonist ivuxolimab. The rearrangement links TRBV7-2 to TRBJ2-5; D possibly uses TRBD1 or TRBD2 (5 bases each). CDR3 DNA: TGTGCCAGCAGCTTAGATGGCTGGGGGGAGACCCAGTACTTC. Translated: CASSLDGWGETQYF.